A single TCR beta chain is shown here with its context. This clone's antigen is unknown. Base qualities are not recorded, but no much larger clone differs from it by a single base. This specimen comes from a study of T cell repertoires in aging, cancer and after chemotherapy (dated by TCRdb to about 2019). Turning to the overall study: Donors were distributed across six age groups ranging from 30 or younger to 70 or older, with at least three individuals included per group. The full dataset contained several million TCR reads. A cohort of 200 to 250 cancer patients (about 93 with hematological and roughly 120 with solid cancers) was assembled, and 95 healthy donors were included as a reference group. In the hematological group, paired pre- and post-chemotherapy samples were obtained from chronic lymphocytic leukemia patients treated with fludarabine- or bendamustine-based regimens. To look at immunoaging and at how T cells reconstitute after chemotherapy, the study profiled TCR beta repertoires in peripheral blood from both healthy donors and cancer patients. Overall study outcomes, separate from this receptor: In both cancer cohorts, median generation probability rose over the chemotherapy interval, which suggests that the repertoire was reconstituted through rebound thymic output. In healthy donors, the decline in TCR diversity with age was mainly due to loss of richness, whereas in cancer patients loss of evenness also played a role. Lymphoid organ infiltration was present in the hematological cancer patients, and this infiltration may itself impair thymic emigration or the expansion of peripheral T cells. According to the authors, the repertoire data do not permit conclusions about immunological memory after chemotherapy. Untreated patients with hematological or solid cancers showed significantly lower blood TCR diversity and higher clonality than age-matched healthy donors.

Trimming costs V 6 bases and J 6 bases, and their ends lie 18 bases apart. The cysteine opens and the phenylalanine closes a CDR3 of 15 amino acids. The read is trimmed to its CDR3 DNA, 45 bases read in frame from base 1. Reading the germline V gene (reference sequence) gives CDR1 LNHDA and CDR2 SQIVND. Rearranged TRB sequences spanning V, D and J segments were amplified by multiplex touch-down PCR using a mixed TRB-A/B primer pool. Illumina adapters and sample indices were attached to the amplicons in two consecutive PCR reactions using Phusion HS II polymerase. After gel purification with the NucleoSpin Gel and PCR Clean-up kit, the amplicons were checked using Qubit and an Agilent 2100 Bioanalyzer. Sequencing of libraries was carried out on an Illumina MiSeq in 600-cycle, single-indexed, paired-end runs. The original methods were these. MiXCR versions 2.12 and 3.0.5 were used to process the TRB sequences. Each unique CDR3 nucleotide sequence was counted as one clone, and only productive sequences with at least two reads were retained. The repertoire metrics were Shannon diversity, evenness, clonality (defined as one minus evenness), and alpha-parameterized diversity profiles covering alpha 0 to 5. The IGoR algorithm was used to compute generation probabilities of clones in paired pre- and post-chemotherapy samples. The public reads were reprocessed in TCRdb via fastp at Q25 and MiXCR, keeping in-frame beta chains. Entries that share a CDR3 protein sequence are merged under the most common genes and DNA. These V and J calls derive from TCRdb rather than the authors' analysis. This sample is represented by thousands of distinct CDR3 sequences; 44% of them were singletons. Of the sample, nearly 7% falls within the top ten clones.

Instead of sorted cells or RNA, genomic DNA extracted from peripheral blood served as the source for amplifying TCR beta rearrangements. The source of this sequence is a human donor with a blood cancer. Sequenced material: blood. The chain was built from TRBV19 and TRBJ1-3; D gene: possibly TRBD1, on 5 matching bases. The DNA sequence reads TGTGCCAGTAGCCGGGACCACTACCGTGTAAACACCATATATTTT. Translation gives CASSRDHYRVNTIYF.